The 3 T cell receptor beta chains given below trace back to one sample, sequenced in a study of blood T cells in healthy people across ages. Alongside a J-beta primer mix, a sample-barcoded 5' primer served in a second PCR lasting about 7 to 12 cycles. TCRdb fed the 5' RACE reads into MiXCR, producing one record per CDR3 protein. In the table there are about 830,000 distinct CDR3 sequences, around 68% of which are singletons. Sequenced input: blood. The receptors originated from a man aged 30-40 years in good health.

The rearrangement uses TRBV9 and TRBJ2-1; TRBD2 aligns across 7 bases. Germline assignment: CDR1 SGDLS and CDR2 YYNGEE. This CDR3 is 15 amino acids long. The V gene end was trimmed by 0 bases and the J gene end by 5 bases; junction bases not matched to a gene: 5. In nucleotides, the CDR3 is TGTGCCAGCAGCGTAGGGGGCGGGGGTCACAATGAGCAGTTCTTC. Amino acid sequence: CASSVGGGGHNEQFF.

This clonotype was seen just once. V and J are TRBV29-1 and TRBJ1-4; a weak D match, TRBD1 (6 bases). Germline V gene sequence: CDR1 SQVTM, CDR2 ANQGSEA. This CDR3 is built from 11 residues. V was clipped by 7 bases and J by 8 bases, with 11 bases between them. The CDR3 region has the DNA TGCAGCGCCGAGGGGGGAGAAAAACTGTTTTTT. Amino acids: CSAEGGEKLFF.

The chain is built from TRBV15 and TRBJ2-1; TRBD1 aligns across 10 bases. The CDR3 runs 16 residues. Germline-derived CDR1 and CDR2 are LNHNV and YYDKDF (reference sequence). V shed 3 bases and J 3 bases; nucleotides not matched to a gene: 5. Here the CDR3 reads CATSSGTGAVYNEQFF. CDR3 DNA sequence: TGTGCCACCAGCAGCGGGACAGGGGCGGTCTACAATGAGCAGTTCTTC.